Following are 30 T cell receptor beta chains from one sample sequenced in a study of cytotoxic CD8 clonotypes in ibrutinib-treated CLL. Only in-frame clones appear in the TCRdb table, and some are missing; sequencing was by immunoSEQ multiplex PCR. The profile shows about 97,000 clones, more than 75% of them singletons. The sequences come from PBMCs, collected after 12 months of ibrutinib treatment. These receptors were taken from a human donor with chronic lymphocytic leukemia.

The rearrangement joins TRBV6-6 to TRBJ1-6, with a weak D call TRBD1 (6 bases). CDR1 MNHNY and CDR2 SVGAGI come from the germline V gene (reference sequence). Trimming left V 3 bases short and J 8 bases short, with 17 bases between. The CDR3 runs 16 residues. DNA of the CDR3: TGTGCCAGCAGTTATTCCCCCCGGGACATGGATTCACCCCTCCACTTT. Translation: CASSYSPRDMDSPLHF.

The chain carries TRBV7-3 and TRBJ2-3, with D possibly being TRBD1 (5 bases). Trimming left V 5 bases short and J 2 bases short, with 14 bases between. The CDR3 totals 15 residues. Germline CDR1 and CDR2: SGHTA and FQGTGA. CDR3 DNA: TGTGCCAGCAGCCAAACTGGGGCATACACAGATACGCAGTATTTT. Translating gives CASSQTGAYTDTQYF.

This sequence joins TRBV7-2 and TRBJ1-4, with D hard to call. The CDR3 contains 16 residues. Trimming shortened V by 1 base and J by 0 bases, and 9 bases separated the two germline ends. The germline V gene encodes CDR1 SGHTA and CDR2 FQGNSA. Here the CDR3 DNA reads TGTGCCAGCAGCTTAGTTGGGCCAGCAACTAATGAAAAACTGTTTTTT. It yields the protein CASSLVGPATNEKLFF.

The V call is TRBV5-1, the J call TRBJ1-1; 11 nucleotides match TRBD1. The CDR3 sequence is 15 residues long. Germline V gene sequence: CDR1 SGHRS, CDR2 YFSETQ. V shed 3 bases, J shed 5 bases, and the junction held 6 bases outside the gene matches. The CDR3 loop reads CASSWTGGVGTEAFF. The CDR3 DNA reads as TGCGCCAGCAGCTGGACAGGGGGCGTCGGAACTGAAGCTTTCTTT.

The chain combines TRBV5-4 with TRBJ1-6, with no clear D. The CDR3 covers 14 residues. V lost 0 bases and J 7 bases, leaving 8 bases between the germline ends. CDR1 SGHNT and CDR2 YYREEE come from the germline V gene (reference sequence). CDR3 amino acids: CASSLGGANSPLHF. The CDR3 DNA reads TGTGCCAGCAGCTTGGGGGGAGCAAATTCACCCCTCCACTTT.

This clone appeared once. The rearrangement uses TRBV30 and TRBJ2-7; D tentatively fits TRBD1 or TRBD2 (5 bases each). Germline-derived CDR1 and CDR2 are GTSNPN and SVGIG (reference sequence). Trimming removed 0 bases at V and 0 bases at J, with 9 bases between. This CDR3 spans 14 amino acids. Here the CDR3 DNA reads TGTGCCTGGAGTGTAGCAGGGAGCTCCTACGAGCAGTACTTC. Its protein product is CAWSVAGSSYEQYF.

The chain is built from TRBV9 and TRBJ1-2; possibly TRBD1 for D (5 bases). The CDR3 contains 14 residues. Germline CDR1 and CDR2: SGDLS and YYNGEE. With 0 bases removed from V and 4 bases from J, the gap between germline ends came to 10 bases. CDR3 sequence reads: CASSVGRGGYGYTF. CDR3 in DNA: TGTGCCAGCAGCGTAGGAAGGGGAGGCTATGGCTACACCTTC. Together with reference TRBV9 and TRBJ1-2, the CDR3 gives the full variable domain: DSGVTQTPKHLITATGQRVTLRCSPRSGDLSVYWYQQSLDQGLQFLIQYYNGEERAKGNILERFSAQQFPDLHSELNLSSLELGDSALYFCASSVGRGGYGYTFGSGTRLTVV.

This clone was seen a few times. The J gene is TRBJ2-7, the V gene TRBV6-1; D gene uncertain. V gave up 1 base and J gave up 3 bases, with 1 base separating them. Looked up from germline, CDR1 is MNHNS and CDR2 is SASEGT. The CDR3 is 11 residues long. CDR3 in amino acids: CASSEGYEQYF. The CDR3 nucleotides read TGTGCCAGCAGTGAAGGCTACGAGCAGTACTTC.

V is TRBV6-1 and J is TRBJ2-3; a weak D match, TRBD1 (6 bases). This CDR3 is 14 amino acids long. Germline-derived CDR1 and CDR2 are MNHNS and SASEGT. V was clipped by 7 bases and J by 4 bases, with 15 bases between them. The CDR3 nucleotides read TGTGCCAGCACGATAGTTTCAGGGGCAGATACGCAGTATTTT. This gives the protein CASTIVSGADTQYF.

The chain combines TRBV2 with TRBJ1-2; perhaps TRBD1 as D (5 bases). CDR1 is SNHLY, CDR2 FYNNEI, per germline. There are 14 residues in the CDR3. V lost 1 base and J lost 3, with 9 bases in between. This CDR3 is CASSEDQGYYGYTF. Here the CDR3 DNA reads TGTGCCAGCAGTGAAGATCAGGGTTACTATGGCTACACCTTC.

The V gene is TRBV5-4, the J gene TRBJ2-7; no firm D call. In germline, CDR1 is SGHNT, CDR2 YYREEE (reference sequence). V lost 3 bases and J lost 5, with 6 bases in between. The CDR3 runs to 11 residues. The CDR3 region is CASSWGNEQYF. CDR3 DNA: TGTGCCAGCAGCTGGGGTAACGAGCAGTACTTC.

This clone has a handful of counts. J is TRBJ1-5 and V is TRBV7-9, with TRBD1 matching 9 bases. Germline loops: CDR1 SEHNR, CDR2 FQNEAQ (reference sequence). The CDR3 length is 15 residues. Trimming cost V 7 bases and J 7 bases; bases outside gene matches: 11. The CDR3 sequence: CASTDSTGGRQPQHF. Written as DNA, the CDR3 is TGTGCCAGCACCGATTCGACAGGGGGACGACAGCCCCAGCATTTT.

V usage is TRBV19 and J usage is TRBJ1-5, with 7 bases matching TRBD1. This CDR3 is 14 amino acids long. Germline V lookup: CDR1 LNHDA, CDR2 SQIVND (reference sequence). V was pared by 5 bases and J by 4 bases, with 5 bases of the junction left unmatched. The CDR3 here is CASSFGTANQPQHF. CDR3 nucleotide sequence: TGTGCCAGTAGTTTTGGGACAGCTAATCAGCCCCAGCATTTT.

The rearrangement uses TRBV7-2 and TRBJ2-7; possible D gene TRBD2, 7 bases. The V gene lost 3 bases and the J gene lost 4 bases, with 10 bases spanning the gap. CDR1 and CDR2 (germline): SGHTA, FQGNSA. CDR3 length equals 13 residues. The CDR3 loop is CASSLGGQYEQYF. The CDR3 DNA follows: TGTGCCAGCAGCTTGGGGGGGCAGTACGAGCAGTACTTC.

The genes are TRBV10-3 and TRBJ1-1; D is perhaps TRBD1 (5 bases). There are 18 residues in the CDR3. Trimming cost V 0 bases and J 1 base, with 18 bases left between them. CDR1 and CDR2 (germline): ENHRY, SYGVKD. Here the CDR3 DNA reads TGTGCCATCAGTGAGTCGCTTGCGGGGGAGCAGTCGAACACTGAAGCTTTCTTT. This sequence encodes CAISESLAGEQSNTEAFF.

This clone was counted a single time. CDR3 coding DNA: TGTGCCAGCAGTCCCAGAGGCAATCAGCCCCAGCATTTT. Its translation is CASSPRGNQPQHF. The chain joins TRBV7-2 to TRBJ1-5; D remains unclear. Trimming pared 6 bases from V and 2 bases from J, leaving 8 bases between. The germline gives CDR1 SGHTA, CDR2 FQGNSA. The CDR3 totals 13 residues.

This clone was observed once. The chain carries TRBV19 and TRBJ2-3, with a weak D call TRBD1 (6 bases). Germline assignment: CDR1 LNHDA and CDR2 SQIVND (reference sequence). With 1 base removed from V and 3 bases from J, the gap between germline ends came to 11 bases. The CDR3 runs to 15 residues. The CDR3 reads CASSIGGPRTDTQYF. DNA for the CDR3: TGTGCCAGTAGTATAGGGGGGCCCAGGACAGATACGCAGTATTTT.

The genes are TRBV7-2 and TRBJ2-7, with a possible D match to TRBD1 (8 bases). This CDR3 has 17 residues. V lost 0 bases, J lost 0 bases, and 15 bases lay in between. Looked up from germline, CDR1 is SGHTA and CDR2 is FQGNSA. The CDR3 DNA reads as TGTGCCAGCAGCTTAGCGGGAGGGACAGGCCTCTCCTACGAGCAGTACTTC. It is translated as CASSLAGGTGLSYEQYF.

This clone was seen a few times. The V call is TRBV2, the J call TRBJ1-1; D is unclear. V lost 8 bases to trimming and J lost 3 bases, with 10 bases between them. Germline CDR1 reads SNHLY; CDR2 reads FYNNEI. This CDR3 has 12 residues. The CDR3 region has the DNA TGTGCCAGCCAGGCGGACTACACTGAAGCTTTCTTT. Translation: CASQADYTEAFF.

With regard to this clone: The sample holds other DNA sequences that translate to the same CDR3. The V gene is TRBV5-1, the J gene TRBJ2-1; 7 positions match TRBD2. The V and J ends lost 3 bases and 0 bases, in that order; junction bases with no gene match: 3. CDR1 is SGHRS, CDR2 YFSETQ, per germline. This CDR3 comprises 15 residues. The CDR3 DNA is TGCGCCAGCAGCTCGGGGGGTTTCTCCTACAATGAGCAGTTCTTC. Its translation: CASSSGGFSYNEQFF.

V gene TRBV7-8 combines with J gene TRBJ2-3; 8 bases match TRBD2. The V and J ends lost 3 bases and 1 base, in that order; junction bases with no gene match: 3. CDR1 and CDR2 from the germline V gene are SGHVS and FQNEAQ. The CDR3 runs to 15 residues. The CDR3 is CASSFGSGGTDTQYF. CDR3 bases: TGTGCCAGCAGCTTTGGTAGCGGGGGCACAGATACGCAGTATTTT. Supplemented by reference TRBV7-8 and TRBJ2-3, the full variable domain reads GAGVSQSPRYKVAKRGQDVALRCDPISGHVSLFWYQQALGQGPEFLTYFQNEAQLDKSGLPSDRFFAERPEGSVSTLKIQRTQQEDSAVYLCASSFGSGGTDTQYFGPGTRLTVL.

This clone was seen only a few times. The chain combines TRBV2 with TRBJ2-5; 7 bases align to TRBD2. This CDR3 region has 17 residues. Germline V gene data show CDR1 as SNHLY and CDR2 as FYNNEI. Losses at the gene ends were 1 base for V and 2 bases for J; bases not matched to a gene: 10. The CDR3 DNA is TGTGCCAGCAGTGAAGGGCACCTGGGGGGGACTCAAGAGACCCAGTACTTC. Amino acids: CASSEGHLGGTQETQYF.

The V call is TRBV6-4, the J call TRBJ1-2; 11 bases are a match to TRBD1. From germline, CDR1 is MRHNA and CDR2 SNTAGT. This CDR3 has 14 amino acids. V was pared by 5 bases and J by 6 bases, with 5 bases of the junction left unmatched. CDR3: CASSKDRGQDGYTF. As DNA, the CDR3 is TGTGCCAGCAGTAAGGACAGGGGGCAGGATGGCTACACCTTC.

The rearrangement joins TRBV9 to TRBJ1-1; the D gene is possibly TRBD1 (6 bases). The CDR3 contains 16 residues. The germline V and J ends were trimmed by 0 bases and 4 bases, with 16 bases remaining between them. The V gene's germline CDR1 is SGDLS and CDR2 YYNGEE. The chain's CDR3 is CASSVGRTVQGTEAFF. The CDR3 DNA reads as TGTGCCAGCAGCGTAGGGAGGACAGTGCAGGGCACTGAAGCTTTCTTT.

Written as DNA, the CDR3 is TGTGCCAGCAGCTACGGGACAGACACTGTAAAACTGTTTTTT. Its protein product is CASSYGTDTVKLFF. The chain has TRBV11-3 and TRBJ1-4, with 7 bases identical to TRBD1. The CDR3 totals 14 residues. V trimming: 4 bases; J trimming: 10 bases; junction bases outside the gene matches: 9. Germline V gene lookup returns CDR1 SGHNT and CDR2 YENEEA.

The chain recombines TRBV27 with TRBJ1-6; D not certain. In germline, CDR1 is MNHEY, CDR2 SMNVEV (reference sequence). The CDR3 runs to 17 residues. Trimming stripped 4 bases from V and 5 bases from J, with 18 bases between. DNA for the CDR3: TGTGCCAGCAGTTCCTTAAAAGGGAAAACTAATAATTCACCCCTCCACTTT. Translation gives CASSSLKGKTNNSPLHF.

This sequence joins TRBV10-2 and TRBJ1-1; D not resolved. Trimming took off 5 bases at V and 2 bases at J, with 6 bases between the two ends. The CDR3 is 12 residues long. Germline V lookup: CDR1 WSHSY, CDR2 SAAADI. CDR3 protein: CASSSGNTEAFF. Written as DNA, the CDR3 is TGCGCCAGCAGTTCAGGAAACACTGAAGCTTTCTTT.

The rearrangement joins TRBV6-5 to TRBJ2-1; TRBD2 aligns across 7 bases. Unmatched junction bases numbered 11, after V lost 5 bases and J lost 7 bases. The CDR3 spans 15 residues. From germline, CDR1 is MNHEY and CDR2 SVGAGI. In nucleotides, the CDR3 is TGTGCCAGCAGTCCCCTTTTGGGGGGGAGGAATGAGCAGTTCTTC. Translated: CASSPLLGGRNEQFF.

The V call is TRBV7-8, the J call TRBJ2-3; D remains unclear. V dropped 4 bases and J dropped 6 bases, with 14 bases sitting between them. Germline V gene lookup returns CDR1 SGHVS and CDR2 FQNEAQ. This CDR3 is 14 amino acids long. CDR3 protein: CASSSIGLRDTQYF. The CDR3 nucleotides read TGTGCCAGCAGCTCCATCGGGTTAAGGGATACGCAGTATTTT.

This chain connects TRBV9 to TRBJ2-7, with D uncertain. Trimming cost V 1 base and J 2 bases, with 10 bases left between them. The length of the CDR3 is 14 residues. Per germline, CDR1 SGDLS and CDR2 YYNGEE. As DNA, the CDR3 is TGTGCCAGCAGCGTAACGTCCGGACCCTACGAGCAGTACTTC. Translation: CASSVTSGPYEQYF.